This T cell receptor beta chain originates from a study of T-cell memory formation after mild COVID-19 (dated by TCRdb to about 2021). Regarding the research as a whole: Most TCR sequence clusters were specific to one of the two donors. In a couple of donors, T-cell clones that expanded and contracted after mild COVID-19 were followed by sequencing TCRalpha and TCRbeta repertoires longitudinally. Two young, previously healthy adult volunteers made up the cohort, one male and one female. Paper-wide results and their limitations: Clones that contracted from day 15 to 85 showed balanced CD4/CD8 phenotypes, whereas a second wave of clones that expanded from day 15 to 37 leaned towards CD4+. Only two mild cases were covered by the study, and larger cohorts that include severe cases with pre-infection samples were considered necessary. Contracting CD4+ clones appeared mostly in the CM and EM memory subsets, whereas CD8+ clones were enriched in EMRA. The second-wave clones that peaked on day 37 were not confirmed to be SARS-CoV-2 specific. Some responding clones were detected in pre-infection memory, suggesting pre-existing cross-reactive memory T cells joined the SARS-CoV-2 response.

Ficoll-Paque density gradient centrifugation was used to isolate PBMCs. Reads for this sample came from an Illumina NovaSeq 6000. cDNA libraries for TCRalpha and TCRbeta were prepared by 5'RACE using constant-segment primers, with sample barcodes and unique molecular identifiers added. Trizol reagent was used to extract RNA from every sample. The libraries were amplified in two PCR steps, and the second step added a second sample barcode and Illumina TruSeq adapters. Sequencing of libraries was performed on an Illumina NovaSeq with 2 x 150 bp paired-end reads. As for the original processing: Demultiplexing of reads and collapsing into UMI-guided consensus sequences were performed with migec v1.2.7. Using mixcr v2.1.11, UMI consensuses were aligned to TRA and TRB V and J templates and then assembled into clonotypes. A clonotype was counted as expanded or contracted only if both edgeR and NoisET called the change significant, with noise models trained on biological replicates. edgeR calls used a false discovery rate-adjusted p below 0.01 and a log2 fold-change threshold of 1. As an exploratory analysis of dynamics, max-normalized trajectories of the 1000 most abundant clonotypes were examined by PCA with hierarchical clustering. The CD4 or CD8 phenotype of responding clones was assigned using the separately sequenced CD4+ and CD8+ repertoires. Using fastp trimming at Q25 and MiXCR clonotype assembly, TCRdb reanalyzed the public sequencing data and kept in-frame beta chains. Entries are consolidated by CDR3 protein sequence, retaining the most common genes and DNA. The V and J calls and clone size come from TCRdb's table, not from the authors' own analysis. The sample table holds 250,000 to 350,000 distinct CDR3 sequences, of which 16% were seen once. The ten biggest clones cover roughly 23% of the sample.

On this clonotype itself: This clone's antigen is unknown. One base away there is no much larger clone; base qualities are not given.

The receptor was derived from a man younger than 30 who had mild COVID-19 (a few samples of this study predate the infection). The sample titles of this study are shuffled in the database, so cell type and time point are left out; the donor was told from shared clones. The sample taken for sequencing was PBMCs or a T cell subset sorted from them (not recorded which).

The CDR3 amino acid sequence is: CASSLGPGHEETQYF. The DNA sequence follows: TGTGCCAGCAGCCTAGGCCCGGGACACGAAGAGACCCAGTACTTC. The rearrangement joined TRBV7-9 to TRBJ2-5; perhaps TRBD1 is the D gene, with 6 bases matching. CDR1 and CDR2, per the germline V gene (reference sequence), are SEHNR and FQNEAQ. The junction carries 16 bases between V and J, which are trimmed by 5 bases and 3 bases respectively. From the cysteine through the phenylalanine, the CDR3 covers 15 amino acids. The sequence is cut down to CDR3 DNA, 45 bases in frame from base 1. Joined to the reference TRBV7-9 and TRBJ2-5 proteins, this CDR3 gives the full variable domain: DTGVSQNPRHKITKRGQNVTFRCDPISEHNRLYWYRQTLGQGPEFLTYFQNEAQLEKSRLLSDRFSAERPKGSFSTLEIQRTEQGDSAMYLCASSLGPGHEETQYFGPGTRLLVL.